What follows are 27 T cell receptor beta chains derived from one specimen sequenced in a study of cytomegalovirus exposure and HLA in healthy donors. In the PCR, 60 Vbeta and 13 Jbeta primers were used. Sequencing was performed with immunoSEQ multiplex PCR; in TCRdb, only in-frame clones are kept and a portion is missing. Of more than 95,000 clones in the sample, roughly 75% were seen once. The sample was PBMCs. The receptors were gathered from a woman between 50 and 59 years old in good health and CMV-seronegative.

The chain uses TRBV19 and TRBJ2-7; a weak D match, TRBD1 (5 bases). Germline loops: CDR1 LNHDA, CDR2 SQIVND (reference sequence). Trimming removed 7 bases at V and 2 bases at J, with 15 bases between. The CDR3 length is 14 residues. The CDR3 bases are TGTGCCAGTACTACTAATCAGGGTCCCTACGAGCAGTACTTC. Encoded protein: CASTTNQGPYEQYF.

This clone was counted only a few times. A far more abundant clone sits one base away, making this likely a read error. V usage is TRBV4-3 and J usage is TRBJ2-3; 10 nucleotides agree with TRBD1. CDR1 LGHNA and CDR2 YSLEER come from the germline V gene. The CDR3 is 15 residues long. J gave up 6 bases and V 5 bases, and 8 bases lay outside the gene matches. CDR3 nucleotide sequence: TGCGCCAGCAGCTTGCTGGACAGGGGGTCTGATACGCAGTATTTT. Protein sequence: CASSLLDRGSDTQYF.

This chain links TRBV30 with TRBJ2-5; 7 nucleotides match TRBD2. TRBJ2-7 explains the end of the DNA better; the J call may be wrong. Germline values: CDR1 GTSNPN, CDR2 SVGIG (reference sequence). This CDR3 region has 14 residues. The CDR3 nucleotides read TGTGCCTGGAGTGTACCAGCGGGGCAATACGAGCAGTACTTC. This gives the protein CAWSVPAGQYEQYF.

This clone was seen more than once but under ten times. The rearrangement links TRBV18 to TRBJ1-5; D not resolved. The CDR3 is 16 residues long. Germline CDR1 KGHSH, CDR2 LQKENI. Between the trimmed V and J ends, which lost 3 bases and 5 bases, there was a span of 17 bases. CDR3: CASSPQVGTAYQPQHF. For the CDR3, the DNA is TGTGCCAGCTCACCTCAGGTGGGCACTGCCTATCAGCCCCAGCATTTT.

The rearrangement uses TRBV9 and TRBJ2-6, with 11 bases matching TRBD1. Germline V lookup: CDR1 SGDLS, CDR2 YYNGEE. CDR3 size: 17 residues. Trimming cost V 4 bases and J 1 base; bases outside gene matches: 4. CDR3 in amino acids: CASSHGQGASGANVLTF. The DNA for the CDR3 is TGTGCCAGCAGCCATGGACAGGGGGCGTCTGGGGCCAACGTCCTGACTTTC.

The V call is TRBV2, the J call TRBJ2-1; 7 nucleotides line up with TRBD2. V shed 4 bases and J 9 bases; nucleotides not matched to a gene: 12. The V gene's germline CDR1 is SNHLY and CDR2 FYNNEI. The CDR3 runs 15 residues. The CDR3 spells CASSATSVAFSEQFF. DNA of the CDR3: TGTGCCAGCAGTGCCACTAGCGTGGCTTTCTCTGAGCAGTTCTTC.

The rearrangement uses TRBV28 and TRBJ1-4; 9 nucleotides agree with TRBD1. The CDR3 loop spans 15 amino acids. The trim removed 6 bases at V and 3 bases at J, leaving 5 bases unmatched. Germline-derived CDR1 and CDR2 are MDHEN and SYDVKM. As DNA, the CDR3 is TGTGCCAGCAGGGGGGACAGGGTACCTAATGAAAAACTGTTTTTT. Translated, it gives CASRGDRVPNEKLFF.

V and J are TRBV29-1 and TRBJ2-1, with 7 nucleotides matching TRBD2. The CDR3 is 14 amino acids. Germline CDR1 and CDR2: SQVTM and ANQGSEA. Here the CDR3 reads CACCRSGADNEQFF. In DNA, the CDR3 is TGCGCGTGCTGCAGGAGCGGGGCCGACAATGAGCAGTTCTTC.

The genes are TRBV5-6 and TRBJ1-5; D may be TRBD1 (5 bases). Germline CDR1 SGHDT, CDR2 YYEEEE. The germline V and J ends were trimmed by 4 bases and 3 bases, with 11 bases remaining between them. The length of the CDR3 is 14 residues. CDR3 sequence (DNA): TGTGCCAGCAGCCCGGGGGGTCTCAATCAGCCCCAGCATTTT. Translating it yields CASSPGGLNQPQHF.

The J gene is TRBJ1-4, the V gene TRBV28, with D unclear. The CDR3 is 12 amino acids. Between the trimmed V and J ends, which lost 4 bases and 7 bases, there was a span of 7 bases. Germline V gives CDR1 MDHEN, CDR2 SYDVKM. CDR3 bases: TGTGCCAGCAGTTATAGTCGTGAAAAACTGTTTTTT. Translating gives CASSYSREKLFF.

The rearrangement uses TRBV9 and TRBJ2-5; D is unclear. The germline V gene encodes CDR1 SGDLS and CDR2 YYNGEE. CDR3 length: 14 amino acids. The V end lost 3 bases, the J end lost 4 bases, and 13 bases lay between the germline ends. As DNA, the CDR3 is TGTGCCAGCAGCGCCACCCCGTCGGGAGAGACCCAGTACTTC. Protein product: CASSATPSGETQYF.

V and J are TRBV19 and TRBJ2-3; maybe TRBD2 (5 bases). The germline V and J ends were trimmed by 7 bases and 3 bases, with 8 bases remaining between them. CDR3 length: 12 residues. CDR1 is LNHDA and CDR2 is SQIVND in the germline V gene (reference sequence). CDR3 coding DNA: TGTGCCAGTAAGAGGGATACAGATACGCAGTATTTT. Its translation is CASKRDTDTQYF.

The sample holds a few counts of this clone. V and J are TRBV28 and TRBJ1-5; 7 nucleotides align to TRBD1. CDR1 MDHEN and CDR2 SYDVKM come from the germline V gene. The CDR3 sequence is 15 residues long. V trimming: 5 bases; J trimming: 4 bases; junction bases outside the gene matches: 8. The CDR3 nucleotides read TGTGCCAGCAGTCCCCTGGACAGGCTAAATCAGCCCCAGCATTTT. The encoded protein is CASSPLDRLNQPQHF. Full variable domain (rest looked up from reference TRBV28 and TRBJ1-5): DVKVTQSSRYLVKRTGEKVFLECVQDMDHENMFWYRQDPGLGLRLIYFSYDVKMKEKGDIPEGYSVSREKKERFSLILESASTNQTSMYLCASSPLDRLNQPQHFGDGTRLSIL.

The chain recombines TRBV28 with TRBJ2-1; D might be TRBD2 (6 bases). V lost 5 bases and J 7 bases, leaving 18 bases between the germline ends. CDR3 length: 15 amino acids. Germline V gives CDR1 MDHEN, CDR2 SYDVKM. The CDR3: CASSLFGGGRNEQFF. In DNA, the CDR3 is TGTGCCAGCAGTCTCTTCGGGGGTGGTAGAAATGAGCAGTTCTTC. Combining the CDR3 with reference TRBV28 and TRBJ2-1 gives the whole variable domain DVKVTQSSRYLVKRTGEKVFLECVQDMDHENMFWYRQDPGLGLRLIYFSYDVKMKEKGDIPEGYSVSREKKERFSLILESASTNQTSMYLCASSLFGGGRNEQFFGPGTRLTVL.

The chain combines TRBV10-1 with TRBJ2-1; possible D gene TRBD1, 5 bases. Germline CDR1 reads WNHNN; CDR2 reads SYGVQD (reference sequence). The V end lost 2 bases, the J end lost 3 bases, and 23 bases lay between the germline ends. This CDR3 contains 19 residues. The CDR3 sequence: CASSEIQQALSAFYNEQFF. Written as DNA, the CDR3 is TGCGCCAGCAGTGAGATCCAACAGGCCCTTTCCGCCTTCTACAATGAGCAGTTCTTC.

V usage is TRBV6-5 and J usage is TRBJ2-1, with 7 bases fitting TRBD1. This CDR3 is 15 amino acids long. V shed 4 bases, J shed 7 bases, and the junction held 10 bases outside the gene matches. Per germline, CDR1 MNHEY and CDR2 SVGAGI. CDR3 in amino acids: CASSFYDRVENEQFF. In DNA form, the CDR3 reads TGTGCCAGCAGTTTTTACGACAGGGTCGAAAATGAGCAGTTCTTC.

The CDR3 coding sequence is TGTGCCAGCAGCGCTAGACAGGCCAAGGGCGAGCAGTACTTC. It specifies CASSARQAKGEQYF. The gene calls are TRBV7-8 and TRBJ2-7; D is possibly TRBD1 (6 bases). CDR1 is SGHVS, CDR2 FQNEAQ, per germline. The CDR3 sequence is 14 residues long. Trimming took off 5 bases at V and 6 bases at J, with 17 bases between the two ends.

CDR3: CAWSGDSRNEKLFF. In DNA form, the CDR3 reads TGTGCCTGGAGTGGGGACAGTCGTAATGAAAAACTGTTTTTT. The genes are TRBV30 and TRBJ1-4; 7 bases line up with TRBD1. The CDR3 is 14 amino acids. From germline, CDR1 is GTSNPN and CDR2 SVGIG (reference sequence). With 1 base clipped from V and 4 bases from J, the junction kept 3 bases outside the gene matches.

This clone was counted only a few times. At one end, the junction sequence differs from germline, possibly due to a read error. The gene calls are TRBV7-9 and TRBJ1-4; no reliable D call. CDR1 and CDR2 (germline): SEHNR, FQNEAQ (reference sequence). The CDR3 spans 16 residues. The CDR3 region is CSSSPARGSILEKLFF. CDR3 DNA: TGTTCCAGCAGCCCAGCGCGTGGCAGTATCTTAGAAAAACTGTTTTTT.

This CDR3 reads CASSLVGLPEPQHF. CDR3 nucleotides: TGTGCCAGCAGCTTAGTCGGTCTCCCGGAGCCCCAGCATTTT. The rearrangement uses TRBV7-2 and TRBJ1-5; no definite D call. The germline V gene has CDR1 SGHTA and CDR2 FQGNSA. This CDR3 is built from 14 residues. V was trimmed by 1 base and J by 8 bases, leaving 12 bases between them.

The chain uses TRBV5-8 and TRBJ1-1; a weak D match, TRBD1 (5 bases). Germline V gene data show CDR1 as SGHTS and CDR2 as YDEGEE. V was cut by 0 bases and J by 2 bases, with 8 bases left in between. The CDR3 runs 14 residues. CDR3 bases: TGTGCCAGCAGCTTGGTCGGGGGAAACACTGAAGCTTTCTTT. Amino acids: CASSLVGGNTEAFF.

This clone was recorded once. The chain uses TRBV11-3 and TRBJ2-3; 7 bases are a match to TRBD2. V lost 5 bases, J lost 2 bases, and 7 bases stayed unmatched. The length of the CDR3 is 15 residues. Germline V CDR1 and CDR2: SGHNT, YENEEA. DNA of the CDR3: TGTGCCAGCAGCCAGACGGGGACTAACACAGATACGCAGTATTTT. Amino acids: CASSQTGTNTDTQYF.

This clone was counted only a few times. This chain's CDR3 is CASSIRGGDTEAFF. For the CDR3, the DNA is TGTGCCAGTAGTATTAGAGGGGGCGATACTGAAGCTTTCTTT. This chain joins TRBV19 and TRBJ1-1; 7 bases map to TRBD1. This CDR3 has 14 amino acids. CDR1 and CDR2 (germline): LNHDA, SQIVND (reference sequence). V shed 3 bases and J 5 bases; nucleotides not matched to a gene: 6.

This clone was seen just once. V usage is TRBV28 and J usage is TRBJ2-5, with 9 positions matching TRBD1. The last part of the DNA fits TRBJ2-7 better; the J call may be wrong. Germline V gives CDR1 MDHEN, CDR2 SYDVKM. This CDR3 is 14 amino acids long. The CDR3 protein is CASSRDRELYEQYF. CDR3 in DNA: TGTGCCAGCAGTAGGGACAGGGAATTATACGAGCAGTACTTC.

The gene calls are TRBV25-1 and TRBJ2-7, with 10 bases matching TRBD1. The CDR3 consists of 14 residues. The germline gives CDR1 MGHDK, CDR2 SYGVNS. The trim removed 5 bases at V and 5 bases at J, leaving 6 bases unmatched. CDR3 sequence (DNA): TGTGCCAGCAGTTCATTCGGGACAGGGGACGAGCAGTACTTC. It specifies CASSSFGTGDEQYF.

The V and J genes are TRBV7-8 and TRBJ2-7; TRBD1 aligns across 8 bases. Germline CDR1 reads SGHVS; CDR2 reads FQNEAQ. J lost 6 bases, V lost 5 bases, and 9 bases had no gene match. The CDR3 contains 14 residues. The DNA for the CDR3 is TGTGCCAGCAGCCCCCAGGACAGGGTGATCGAGCAGTACTTC. It codes for CASSPQDRVIEQYF.

The CDR3 DNA sequence: TGTGCCAGCAGCTTATACGGGCCAGGGGGTTCCCAAGAGACCCAGTACTTC. It is translated as CASSLYGPGGSQETQYF. The chain links TRBV7-8 to TRBJ2-5; 7 nucleotides agree with TRBD1. Germline loops: CDR1 SGHVS, CDR2 FQNEAQ. The CDR3 length is 17 residues. After removal of 2 bases from V and 1 base from J, the junction contained 10 bases not matched to a gene.